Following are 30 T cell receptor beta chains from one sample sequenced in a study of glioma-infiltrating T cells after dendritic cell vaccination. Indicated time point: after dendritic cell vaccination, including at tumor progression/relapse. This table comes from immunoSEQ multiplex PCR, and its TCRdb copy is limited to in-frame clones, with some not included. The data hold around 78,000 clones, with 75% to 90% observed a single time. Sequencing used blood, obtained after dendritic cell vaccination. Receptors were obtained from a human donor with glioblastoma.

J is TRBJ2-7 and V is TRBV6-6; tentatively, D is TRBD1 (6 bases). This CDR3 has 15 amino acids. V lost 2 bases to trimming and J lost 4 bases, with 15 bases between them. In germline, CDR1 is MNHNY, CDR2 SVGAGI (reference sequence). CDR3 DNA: TGTGCCAGCAGTTACCGGGCGGCAGGGGCGTACGAGCAGTACTTC. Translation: CASSYRAAGAYEQYF.

The CDR3 DNA is TGTGCCAGCAGCACTTTAGCGGGAGTGGGGTCCTACGAGCAGTACTTC. This encodes CASSTLAGVGSYEQYF. V gene TRBV11-2 combines with J gene TRBJ2-7; 9 positions match TRBD2. The germline V gene encodes CDR1 SGHAT and CDR2 FQNNGV. This CDR3 is built from 16 residues. J gave up 1 base and V 5 bases, and 9 bases lay outside the gene matches.

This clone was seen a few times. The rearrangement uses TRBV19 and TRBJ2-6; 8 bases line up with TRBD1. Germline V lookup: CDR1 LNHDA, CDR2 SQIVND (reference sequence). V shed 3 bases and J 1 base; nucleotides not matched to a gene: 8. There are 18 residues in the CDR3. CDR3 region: CASSIGGRGLSGANVLTF. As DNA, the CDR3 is TGTGCCAGTAGTATCGGGGGCAGGGGGCTTTCTGGGGCCAACGTCCTGACTTTC.

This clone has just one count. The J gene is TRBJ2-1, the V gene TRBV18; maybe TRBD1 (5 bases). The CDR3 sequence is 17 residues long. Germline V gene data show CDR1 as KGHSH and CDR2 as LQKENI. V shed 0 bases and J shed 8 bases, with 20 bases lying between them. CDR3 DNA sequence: TGTGCCAGCTCACCACCGACTCTGGGCATGGTAGGGGATGAGCAGTTCTTC. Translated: CASSPPTLGMVGDEQFF.

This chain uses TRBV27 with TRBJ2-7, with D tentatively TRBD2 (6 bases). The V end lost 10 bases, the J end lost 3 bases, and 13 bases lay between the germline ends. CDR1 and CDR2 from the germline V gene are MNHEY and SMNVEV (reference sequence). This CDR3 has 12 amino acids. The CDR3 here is CATGGLGYEQYV. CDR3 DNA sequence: TGTGCCACAGGAGGGCTGGGCTACGAGCAGTACGTC.

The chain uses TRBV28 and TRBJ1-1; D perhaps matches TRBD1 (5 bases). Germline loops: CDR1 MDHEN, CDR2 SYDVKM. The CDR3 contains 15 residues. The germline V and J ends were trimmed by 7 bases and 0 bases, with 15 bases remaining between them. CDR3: CASIFPGGVNTEAFF. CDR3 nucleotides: TGTGCCAGCATCTTCCCGGGGGGAGTGAACACTGAAGCTTTCTTT.

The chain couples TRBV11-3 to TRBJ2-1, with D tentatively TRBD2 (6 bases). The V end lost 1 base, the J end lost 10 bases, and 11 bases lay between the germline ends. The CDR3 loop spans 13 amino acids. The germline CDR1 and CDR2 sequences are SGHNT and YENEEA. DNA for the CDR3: TGTGCCAGCAGCTTAGGCGGGGCGTTGGAGCAGTTCTTC. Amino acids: CASSLGGALEQFF. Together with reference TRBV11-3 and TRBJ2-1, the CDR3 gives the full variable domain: EAGVVQSPRYKIIEKKQPVAFWCNPISGHNTLYWYLQNLGQGPELLIRYENEEAVDDSQLPKDRFSAERLKGVDSTLKIQPAELGDSAVYLCASSLGGALEQFFGPGTRLTVL.

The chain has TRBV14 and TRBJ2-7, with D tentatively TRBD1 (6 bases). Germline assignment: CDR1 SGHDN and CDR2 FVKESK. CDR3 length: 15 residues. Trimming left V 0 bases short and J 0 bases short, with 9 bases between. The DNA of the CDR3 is TGTGCCAGCAGCCAAGAGACAGGTTCCTCCTACGAGCAGTACTTC. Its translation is CASSQETGSSYEQYF.

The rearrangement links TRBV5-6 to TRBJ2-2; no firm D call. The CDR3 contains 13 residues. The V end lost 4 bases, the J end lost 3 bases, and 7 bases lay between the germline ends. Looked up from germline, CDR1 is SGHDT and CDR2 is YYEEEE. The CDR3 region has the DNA TGTGCCAGCAGCCCGCGAGACACCGGGGAGCTGTTTTTT. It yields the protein CASSPRDTGELFF.

The CDR3 sequence: CASSVGQTNQETQYF. In DNA form, the CDR3 reads TGTGCCAGTAGTGTGGGACAGACTAACCAAGAGACCCAGTACTTC. V gene TRBV19 combines with J gene TRBJ2-5, with 7 bases lining up with TRBD1. Per germline, CDR1 LNHDA and CDR2 SQIVND (reference sequence). The CDR3 contains 15 residues. J gave up 0 bases and V 5 bases, and 6 bases lay outside the gene matches.

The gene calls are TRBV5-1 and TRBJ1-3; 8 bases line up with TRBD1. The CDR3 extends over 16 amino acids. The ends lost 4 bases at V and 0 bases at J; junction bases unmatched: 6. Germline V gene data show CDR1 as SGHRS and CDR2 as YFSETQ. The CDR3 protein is CASSLRTGTSGNTIYF. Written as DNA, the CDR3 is TGCGCCAGCAGCCTCCGGACAGGGACCTCTGGAAACACCATATATTTT.

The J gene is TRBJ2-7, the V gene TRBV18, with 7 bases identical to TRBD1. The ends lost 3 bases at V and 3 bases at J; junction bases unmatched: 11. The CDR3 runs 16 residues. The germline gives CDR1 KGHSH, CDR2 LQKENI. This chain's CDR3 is CASSPSPGQSNYEQYF. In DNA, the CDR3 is TGTGCCAGCTCACCCAGTCCGGGACAGTCTAACTACGAGCAGTACTTC.

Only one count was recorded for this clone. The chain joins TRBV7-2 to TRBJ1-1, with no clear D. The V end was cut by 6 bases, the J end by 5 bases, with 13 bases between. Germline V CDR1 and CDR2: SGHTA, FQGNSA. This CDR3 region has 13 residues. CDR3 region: CASRNGPGTEAFF. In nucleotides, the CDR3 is TGTGCCAGCAGAAATGGGCCGGGGACTGAAGCTTTCTTT.

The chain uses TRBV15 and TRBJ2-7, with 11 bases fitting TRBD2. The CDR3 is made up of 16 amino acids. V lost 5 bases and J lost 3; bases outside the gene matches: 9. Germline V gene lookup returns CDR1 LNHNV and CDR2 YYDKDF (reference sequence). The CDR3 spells CATSLGLAEQNYEQYF. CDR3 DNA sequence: TGTGCCACCAGCCTGGGACTAGCGGAACAAAACTACGAGCAGTACTTC.

CDR3 protein: CASSYSGLAGAYEQYF. The CDR3 bases are TGTGCCAGCAGTTACTCGGGGCTAGCGGGTGCCTACGAGCAGTACTTC. V gene TRBV6-5 combines with J gene TRBJ2-7; 8 nucleotides align to TRBD2. This CDR3 comprises 16 residues. V shed 0 bases and J 2 bases; nucleotides not matched to a gene: 6. Germline CDR1 MNHEY, CDR2 SVGAGI.

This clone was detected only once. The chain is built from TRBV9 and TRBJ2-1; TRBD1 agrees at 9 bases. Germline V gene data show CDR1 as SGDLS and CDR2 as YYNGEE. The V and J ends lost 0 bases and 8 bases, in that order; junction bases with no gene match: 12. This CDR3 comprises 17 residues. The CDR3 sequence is CASSVASGTGWFDEQFF. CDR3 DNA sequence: TGTGCCAGCAGCGTAGCTTCGGGGACAGGGTGGTTCGATGAGCAGTTCTTC.

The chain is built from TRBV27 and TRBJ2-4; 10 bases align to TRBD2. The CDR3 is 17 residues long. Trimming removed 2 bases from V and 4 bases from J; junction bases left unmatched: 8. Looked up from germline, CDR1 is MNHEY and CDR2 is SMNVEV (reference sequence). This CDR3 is CASSLEGLASSKNIQYF. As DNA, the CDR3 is TGTGCCAGCAGTTTAGAGGGACTAGCGAGCAGTAAAAACATTCAGTACTTC.

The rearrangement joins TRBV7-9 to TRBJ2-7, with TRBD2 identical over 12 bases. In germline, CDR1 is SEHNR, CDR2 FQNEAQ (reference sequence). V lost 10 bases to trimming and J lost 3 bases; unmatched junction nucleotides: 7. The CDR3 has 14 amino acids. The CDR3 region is CATRTSGKNYEQYF. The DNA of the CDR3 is TGTGCCACCAGGACTAGCGGGAAAAACTACGAGCAGTACTTC.

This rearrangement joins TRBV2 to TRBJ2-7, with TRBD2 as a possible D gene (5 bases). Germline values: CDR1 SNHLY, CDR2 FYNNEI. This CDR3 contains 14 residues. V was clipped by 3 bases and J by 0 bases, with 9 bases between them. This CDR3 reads CASSEEAASYEQYF. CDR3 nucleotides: TGTGCCAGCAGTGAGGAGGCAGCCTCCTACGAGCAGTACTTC. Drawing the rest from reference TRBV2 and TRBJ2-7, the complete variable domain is EPEVTQTPSHQVTQMGQEVILRCVPISNHLYFYWYRQILGQKVEFLVSFYNNEISEKSEIFDDQFSVERPDGSNFTLKIRSTKLEDSAMYFCASSEEAASYEQYFGPGTRLTVT.

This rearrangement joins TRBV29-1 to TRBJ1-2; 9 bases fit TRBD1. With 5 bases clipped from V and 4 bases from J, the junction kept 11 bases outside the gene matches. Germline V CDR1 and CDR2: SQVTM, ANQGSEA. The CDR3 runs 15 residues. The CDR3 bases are TGCAGCGTTCATAAGACAGGGGGTTTGGGCTATGGCTACACCTTC. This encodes CSVHKTGGLGYGYTF.

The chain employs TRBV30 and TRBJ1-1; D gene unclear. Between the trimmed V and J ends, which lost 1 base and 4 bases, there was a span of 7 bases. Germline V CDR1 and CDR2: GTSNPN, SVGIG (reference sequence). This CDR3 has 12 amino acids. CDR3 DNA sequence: TGTGCCTGGAGTGCCGTCAGCACTGAAGCTTTCTTT. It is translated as CAWSAVSTEAFF.

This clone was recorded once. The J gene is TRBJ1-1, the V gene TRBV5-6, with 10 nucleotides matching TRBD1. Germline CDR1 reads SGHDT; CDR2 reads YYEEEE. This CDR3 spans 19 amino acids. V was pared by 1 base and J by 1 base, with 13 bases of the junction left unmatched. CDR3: CASSLLGYYGDRGNTEAFF. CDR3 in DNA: TGTGCCAGCAGCTTGCTCGGGTATTACGGGGACAGGGGGAACACTGAAGCTTTCTTT.

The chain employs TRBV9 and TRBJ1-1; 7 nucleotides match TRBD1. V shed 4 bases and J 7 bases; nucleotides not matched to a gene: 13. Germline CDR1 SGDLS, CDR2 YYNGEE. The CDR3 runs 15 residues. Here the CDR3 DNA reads TGTGCCAGCAGCACAGACGGGACAGCTCTCGGTGAAGCTTTCTTT. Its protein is CASSTDGTALGEAFF.

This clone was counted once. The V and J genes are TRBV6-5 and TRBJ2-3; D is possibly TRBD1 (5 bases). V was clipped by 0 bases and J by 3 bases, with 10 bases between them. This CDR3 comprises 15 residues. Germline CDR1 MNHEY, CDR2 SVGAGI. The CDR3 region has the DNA TGTGCCAGCAGTTACTCGGACCAGGGAACAGATACGCAGTATTTT. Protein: CASSYSDQGTDTQYF.

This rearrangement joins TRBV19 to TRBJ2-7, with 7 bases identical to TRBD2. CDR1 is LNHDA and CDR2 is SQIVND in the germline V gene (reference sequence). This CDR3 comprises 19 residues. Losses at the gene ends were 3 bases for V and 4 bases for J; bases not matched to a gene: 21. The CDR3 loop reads CASSIFHSHSSGDVYEQYF. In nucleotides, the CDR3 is TGTGCCAGTAGTATTTTTCACAGCCACTCGAGCGGGGACGTGTACGAGCAGTACTTC.

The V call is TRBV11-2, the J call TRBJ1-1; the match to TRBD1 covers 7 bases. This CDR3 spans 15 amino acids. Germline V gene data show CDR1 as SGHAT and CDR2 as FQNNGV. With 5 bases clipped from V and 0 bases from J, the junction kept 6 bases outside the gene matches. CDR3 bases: TGTGCCAGCAGCGCTTACAGGGGAATGAACACTGAAGCTTTCTTT. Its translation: CASSAYRGMNTEAFF.

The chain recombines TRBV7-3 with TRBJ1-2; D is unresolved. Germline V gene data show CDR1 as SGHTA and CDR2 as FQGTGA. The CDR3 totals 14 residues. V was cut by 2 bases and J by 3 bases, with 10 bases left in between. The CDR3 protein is CASSLEYTDYGYTF. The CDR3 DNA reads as TGTGCCAGCAGCTTAGAGTATACTGACTATGGCTACACCTTC.

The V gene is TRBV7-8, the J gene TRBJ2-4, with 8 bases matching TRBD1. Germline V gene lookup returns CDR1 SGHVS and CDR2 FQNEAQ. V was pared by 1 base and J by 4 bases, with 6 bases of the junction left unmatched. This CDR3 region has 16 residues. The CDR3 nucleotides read TGTGCCAGCAGCTTAGGAGGGGGACAGGATAAAAACATTCAGTACTTC. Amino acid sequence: CASSLGGGQDKNIQYF.

This CDR3 is CASSEGARQDVEQYF. For the CDR3, the DNA is TGTGCCAGCAGCGAAGGGGCCCGACAGGACGTCGAGCAGTACTTC. The gene calls are TRBV9 and TRBJ2-7; D possibly corresponds to TRBD1 (6 bases). There are 15 residues in the CDR3. Trimming cost V 3 bases and J 6 bases, with 19 bases left between them. In germline, CDR1 is SGDLS, CDR2 YYNGEE.

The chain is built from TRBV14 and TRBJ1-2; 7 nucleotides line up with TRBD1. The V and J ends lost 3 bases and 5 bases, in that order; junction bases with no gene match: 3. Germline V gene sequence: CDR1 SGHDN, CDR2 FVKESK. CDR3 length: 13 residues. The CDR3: CASSHKQGYGYTF. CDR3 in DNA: TGTGCCAGCAGCCACAAACAGGGGTATGGCTACACCTTC.